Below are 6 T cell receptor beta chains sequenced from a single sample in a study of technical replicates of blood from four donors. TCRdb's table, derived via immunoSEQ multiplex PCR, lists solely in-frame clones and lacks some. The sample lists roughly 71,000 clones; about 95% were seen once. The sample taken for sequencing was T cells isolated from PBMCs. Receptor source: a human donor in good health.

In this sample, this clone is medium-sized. The CDR3 sequence: CSAADRTYEQYF. CDR3 DNA sequence: TGTTCAGCCGCGGACAGAACCTACGAGCAGTACTTC. The genes are TRBV2 and TRBJ2-7, with a weak D call TRBD1 (6 bases). This CDR3 is built from 12 residues. Germline-derived CDR1 and CDR2 are SNHLY and FYNNEI.

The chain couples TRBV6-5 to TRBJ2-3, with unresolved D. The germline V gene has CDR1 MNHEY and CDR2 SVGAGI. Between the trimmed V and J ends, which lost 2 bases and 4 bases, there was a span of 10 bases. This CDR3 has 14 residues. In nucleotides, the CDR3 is TGTGCCAGCAGTTACGGTTTCTCGGCAGATACGCAGTATTTT. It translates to CASSYGFSADTQYF.

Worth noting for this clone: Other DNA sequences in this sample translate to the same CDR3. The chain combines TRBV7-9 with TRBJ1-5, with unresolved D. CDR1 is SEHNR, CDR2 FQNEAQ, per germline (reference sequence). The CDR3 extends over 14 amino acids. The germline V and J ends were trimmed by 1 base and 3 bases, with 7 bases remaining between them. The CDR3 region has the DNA TGTGCCAGCAGCTTAGGAGGCTTCAATCAGCCCCAGCATTTT. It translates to CASSLGGFNQPQHF.

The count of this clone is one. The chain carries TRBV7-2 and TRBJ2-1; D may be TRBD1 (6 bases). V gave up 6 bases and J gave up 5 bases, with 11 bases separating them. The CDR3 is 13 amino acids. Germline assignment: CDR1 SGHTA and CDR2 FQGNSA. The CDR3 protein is CASRQDSDNEQFF. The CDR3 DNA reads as TGTGCCAGCAGGCAGGACAGTGACAATGAGCAGTTCTTC.

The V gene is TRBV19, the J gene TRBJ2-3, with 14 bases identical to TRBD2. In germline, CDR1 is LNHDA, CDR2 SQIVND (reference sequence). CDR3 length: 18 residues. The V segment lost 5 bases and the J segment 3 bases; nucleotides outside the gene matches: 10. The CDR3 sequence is CASSPTGTSGRGTDTQYF. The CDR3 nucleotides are TGTGCCAGTAGTCCGACCGGGACTAGCGGGAGAGGAACAGATACGCAGTATTTT. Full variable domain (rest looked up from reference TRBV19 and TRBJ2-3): DGGITQSPKYLFRKEGQNVTLSCEQNLNHDAMYWYRQDPGQGLRLIYYSQIVNDFQKGDIAEGYSVSREKKESFPLTVTSAQKNPTAFYLCASSPTGTSGRGTDTQYFGPGTRLTVL.

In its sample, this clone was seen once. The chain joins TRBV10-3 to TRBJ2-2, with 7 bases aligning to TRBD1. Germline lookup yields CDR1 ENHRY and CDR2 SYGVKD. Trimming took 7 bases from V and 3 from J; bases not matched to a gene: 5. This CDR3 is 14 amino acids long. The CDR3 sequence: CAITPTGDTGELFF. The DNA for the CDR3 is TGTGCCATCACTCCAACAGGGGACACCGGGGAGCTGTTTTTT.